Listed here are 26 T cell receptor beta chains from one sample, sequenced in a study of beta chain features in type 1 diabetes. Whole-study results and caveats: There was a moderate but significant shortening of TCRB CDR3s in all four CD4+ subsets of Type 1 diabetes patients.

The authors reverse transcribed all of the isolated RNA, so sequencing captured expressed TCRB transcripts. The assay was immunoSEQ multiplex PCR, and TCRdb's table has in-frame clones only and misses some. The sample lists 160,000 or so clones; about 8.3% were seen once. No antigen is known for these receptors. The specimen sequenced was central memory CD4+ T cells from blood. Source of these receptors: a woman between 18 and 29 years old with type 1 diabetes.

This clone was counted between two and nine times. CDR3: CASSLDRAAAANTGELFF. CDR3 coding DNA: TGTGCCAGCAGCTTAGATCGTGCGGCAGCCGCGAACACCGGGGAGCTGTTTTTT. The rearrangement uses TRBV11-2 and TRBJ2-2; no firm D call. CDR1 SGHAT and CDR2 FQNNGV come from the germline V gene. Trimming took off 0 bases at V and 0 bases at J, with 14 bases between the two ends. The CDR3 spans 18 residues.

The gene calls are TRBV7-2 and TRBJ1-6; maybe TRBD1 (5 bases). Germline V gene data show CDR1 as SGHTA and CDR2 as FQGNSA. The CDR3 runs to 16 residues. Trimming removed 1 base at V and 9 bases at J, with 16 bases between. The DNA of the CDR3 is TGTGCCAGCAGCTTAGTTAGTAGGGGTTACCCTTCACCCCTCCACTTT. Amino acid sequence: CASSLVSRGYPSPLHF.

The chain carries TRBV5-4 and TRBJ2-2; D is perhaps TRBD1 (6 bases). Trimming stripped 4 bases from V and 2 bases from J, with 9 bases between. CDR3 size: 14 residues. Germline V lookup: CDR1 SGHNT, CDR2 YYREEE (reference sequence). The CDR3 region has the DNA TGTGCCAGCAGCCGTGGGGGCAACACCGGGGAGCTGTTTTTT. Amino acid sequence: CASSRGGNTGELFF.

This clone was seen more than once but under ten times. CDR3 amino acids: CASRKDDRAGSAAFF. The CDR3 nucleotides read TGCGCCAGCAGAAAGGACGACAGGGCAGGCTCTGCGGCTTTCTTT. The chain recombines TRBV5-1 with TRBJ1-1; 7 nucleotides match TRBD1. The ends lost 5 bases at V and 11 bases at J; junction bases unmatched: 18. The CDR3 is 15 residues long. The germline V gene encodes CDR1 SGHRS and CDR2 YFSETQ.

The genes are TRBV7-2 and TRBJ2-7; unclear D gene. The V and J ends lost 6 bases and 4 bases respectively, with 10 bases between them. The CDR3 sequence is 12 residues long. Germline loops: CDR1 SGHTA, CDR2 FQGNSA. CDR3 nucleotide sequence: TGTGCCAGCAGGATAACTAAGTACGAGCAGTACTTC. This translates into CASRITKYEQYF.

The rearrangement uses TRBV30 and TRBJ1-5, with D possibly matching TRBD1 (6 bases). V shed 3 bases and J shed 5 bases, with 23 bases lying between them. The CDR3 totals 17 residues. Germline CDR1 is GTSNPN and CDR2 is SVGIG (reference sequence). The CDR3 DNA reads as TGTGCCTGGAGGCCCAACTTTTCCAGGGGACAAGATCAGCCCCAGCATTTT. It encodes CAWRPNFSRGQDQPQHF.

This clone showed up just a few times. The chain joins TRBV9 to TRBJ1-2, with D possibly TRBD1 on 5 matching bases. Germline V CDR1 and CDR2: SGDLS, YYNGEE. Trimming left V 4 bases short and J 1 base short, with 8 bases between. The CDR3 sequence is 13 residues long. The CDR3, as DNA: TGTGCCAGCAGCCCCCAGGGTAACTATGGCTACACCTTC. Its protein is CASSPQGNYGYTF.

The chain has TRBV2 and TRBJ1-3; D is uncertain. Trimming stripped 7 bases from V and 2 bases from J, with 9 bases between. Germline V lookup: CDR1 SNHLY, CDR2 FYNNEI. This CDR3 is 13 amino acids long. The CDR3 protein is CASNFFTGNTIYF. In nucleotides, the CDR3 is TGTGCCAGCAATTTCTTTACTGGAAACACCATATATTTT.

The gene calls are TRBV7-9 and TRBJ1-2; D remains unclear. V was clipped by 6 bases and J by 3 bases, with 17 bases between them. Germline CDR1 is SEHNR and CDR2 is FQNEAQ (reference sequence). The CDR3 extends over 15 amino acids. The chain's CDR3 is CASRSLGWAYYGYTF. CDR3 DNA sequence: TGTGCCAGCAGGTCCCTCGGTTGGGCCTACTATGGCTACACCTTC.

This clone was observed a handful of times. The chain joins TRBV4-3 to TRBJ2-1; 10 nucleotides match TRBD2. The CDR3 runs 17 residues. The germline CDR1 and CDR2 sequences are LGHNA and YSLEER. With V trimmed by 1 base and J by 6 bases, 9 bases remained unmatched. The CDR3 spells CASSQGAQRGGLNEQFF. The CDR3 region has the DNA TGCGCCAGCAGCCAAGGAGCCCAGCGGGGGGGCCTCAATGAGCAGTTCTTC.

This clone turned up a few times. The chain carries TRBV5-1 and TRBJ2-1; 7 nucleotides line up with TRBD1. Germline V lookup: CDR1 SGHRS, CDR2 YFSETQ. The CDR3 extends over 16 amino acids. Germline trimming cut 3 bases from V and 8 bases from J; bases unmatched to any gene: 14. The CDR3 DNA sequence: TGCGCCAGCAGCTCGGGGCAGGGACAGCGGAACGATGAGCAGTTCTTC. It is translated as CASSSGQGQRNDEQFF.

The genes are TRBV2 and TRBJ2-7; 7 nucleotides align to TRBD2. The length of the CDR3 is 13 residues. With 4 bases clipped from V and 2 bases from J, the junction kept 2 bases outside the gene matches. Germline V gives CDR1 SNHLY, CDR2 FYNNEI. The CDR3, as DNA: TGTGCCAGCAGTGGGGGGGGAACCTACGAGCAGTACTTC. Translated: CASSGGGTYEQYF.

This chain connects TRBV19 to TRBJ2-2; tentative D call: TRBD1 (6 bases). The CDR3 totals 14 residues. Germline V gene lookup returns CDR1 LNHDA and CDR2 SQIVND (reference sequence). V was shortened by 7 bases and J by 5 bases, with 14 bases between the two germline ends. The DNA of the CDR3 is TGTGCCAGTAAGAGTCAGGGGACGACCGGGGAGCTGTTTTTT. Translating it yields CASKSQGTTGELFF.

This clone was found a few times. The CDR3 protein is CASRGTVQETQYF. The CDR3, as DNA: TGCGCCAGCAGGGGGACAGTACAAGAGACCCAGTACTTC. This chain uses TRBV10-2 with TRBJ2-5, with TRBD1 matching over 7 bases. The CDR3 is 13 residues long. V lost 6 bases and J lost 2; bases outside the gene matches: 3. Per the germline V gene, CDR1 is WSHSY and CDR2 is SAAADI.

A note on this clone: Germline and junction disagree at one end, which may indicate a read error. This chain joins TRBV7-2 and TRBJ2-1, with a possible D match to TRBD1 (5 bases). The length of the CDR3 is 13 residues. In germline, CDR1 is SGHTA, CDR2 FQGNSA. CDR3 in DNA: TGTGCCAGCAGCCCCAACGATGGACAAGGGGTGATCTTC. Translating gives CASSPNDGQGVIF.

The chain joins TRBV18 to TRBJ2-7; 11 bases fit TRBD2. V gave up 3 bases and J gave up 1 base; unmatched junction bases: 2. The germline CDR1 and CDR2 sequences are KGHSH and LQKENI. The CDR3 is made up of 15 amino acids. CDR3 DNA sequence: TGTGCCAGCTCACCTACTAGCGGGAGTTCCTACGAGCAGTACTTC. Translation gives CASSPTSGSSYEQYF.

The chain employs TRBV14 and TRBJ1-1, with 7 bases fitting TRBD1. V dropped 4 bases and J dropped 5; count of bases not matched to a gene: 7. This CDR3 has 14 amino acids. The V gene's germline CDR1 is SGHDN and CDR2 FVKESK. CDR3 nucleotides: TGTGCCAGCAGCCGCGGGACAGCGAAGACTGAAGCTTTCTTT. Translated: CASSRGTAKTEAFF.

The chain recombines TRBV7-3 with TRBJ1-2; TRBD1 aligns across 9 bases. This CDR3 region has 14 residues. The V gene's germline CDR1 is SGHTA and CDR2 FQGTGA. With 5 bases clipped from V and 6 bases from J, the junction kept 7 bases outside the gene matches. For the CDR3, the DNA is TGTGCCAGCAGCGTGGGACAGGGCGCGGATGGCTACACCTTC. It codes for CASSVGQGADGYTF.

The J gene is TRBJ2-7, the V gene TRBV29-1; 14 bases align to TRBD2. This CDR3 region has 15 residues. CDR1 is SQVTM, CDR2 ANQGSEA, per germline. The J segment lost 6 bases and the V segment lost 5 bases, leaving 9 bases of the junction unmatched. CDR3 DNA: TGCAGCGTTCAGGGACTAGCGGGAGCCCTCCTCGAGCAGTACTTC. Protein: CSVQGLAGALLEQYF.

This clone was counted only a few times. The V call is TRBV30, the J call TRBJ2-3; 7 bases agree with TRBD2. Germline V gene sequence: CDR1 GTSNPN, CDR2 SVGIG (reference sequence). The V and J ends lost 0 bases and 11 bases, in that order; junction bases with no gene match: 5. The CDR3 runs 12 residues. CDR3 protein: CAWSVTASGQYF. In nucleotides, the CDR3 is TGTGCCTGGAGTGTTACCGCTAGCGGGCAGTATTTT.

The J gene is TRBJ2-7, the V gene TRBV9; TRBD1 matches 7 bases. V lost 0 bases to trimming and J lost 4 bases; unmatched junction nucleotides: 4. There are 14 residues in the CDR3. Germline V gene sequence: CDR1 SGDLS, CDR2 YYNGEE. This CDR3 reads CASSVGQGDYEQYF. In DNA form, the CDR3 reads TGTGCCAGCAGCGTAGGGCAGGGGGATTACGAGCAGTACTTC.

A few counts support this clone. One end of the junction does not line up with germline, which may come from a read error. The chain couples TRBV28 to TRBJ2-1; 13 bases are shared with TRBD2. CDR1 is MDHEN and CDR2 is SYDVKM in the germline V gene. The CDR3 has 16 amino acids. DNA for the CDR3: TGTGCCAGCAGTCTATGGACTAGCGGGAGTAGGAATGAGCAGTTCTTC. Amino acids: CASSLWTSGSRNEQFF. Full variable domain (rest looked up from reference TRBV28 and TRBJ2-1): DVKVTQSSRYLVKRTGEKVFLECVQDMDHENMFWYRQDPGLGLRLIYFSYDVKMKEKGDIPEGYSVSREKKERFSLILESASTNQTSMYLCASSLWTSGSRNEQFFGPGTRLTVL.

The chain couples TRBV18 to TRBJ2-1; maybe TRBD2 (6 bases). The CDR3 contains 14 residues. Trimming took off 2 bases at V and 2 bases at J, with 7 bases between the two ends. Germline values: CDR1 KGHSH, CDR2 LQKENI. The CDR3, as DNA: TGTGCCAGCTCACCAGCGGGGACCTACAATGAGCAGTTCTTC. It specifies CASSPAGTYNEQFF.

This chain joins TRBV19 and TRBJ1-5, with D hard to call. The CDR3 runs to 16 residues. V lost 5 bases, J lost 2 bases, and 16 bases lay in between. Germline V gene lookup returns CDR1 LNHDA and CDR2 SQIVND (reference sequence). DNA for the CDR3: TGTGCCAGTAGTGCACCAGGTTTTGTCCGCAATCAGCCCCAGCATTTT. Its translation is CASSAPGFVRNQPQHF.

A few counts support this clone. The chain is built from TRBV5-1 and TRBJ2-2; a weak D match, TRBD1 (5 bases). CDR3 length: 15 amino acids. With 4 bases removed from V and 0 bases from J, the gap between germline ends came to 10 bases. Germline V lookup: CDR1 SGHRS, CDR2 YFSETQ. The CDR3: CASSAGHTNTGELFF. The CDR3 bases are TGCGCCAGCAGCGCCGGACATACGAACACCGGGGAGCTGTTTTTT.

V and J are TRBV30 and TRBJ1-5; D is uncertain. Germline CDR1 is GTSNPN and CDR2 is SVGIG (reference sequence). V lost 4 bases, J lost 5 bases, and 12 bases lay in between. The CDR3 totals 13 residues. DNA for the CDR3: TGTGCCTGGACGCGGGGTCGGGATCAGCCCCAGCATTTT. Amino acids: CAWTRGRDQPQHF.